One T cell receptor beta chain is described in this entry. The sample originates from a study of cytomegalovirus exposure and HLA in healthy donors. Deletions cut 5 bases from V and 0 bases from J, with 8 bases between. This CDR3 is 14 amino acids long. Germline V gene data show CDR1 as SQVTM and CDR2 as ANQGSEA. PCR amplification relied on 60 Vbeta primers (plus 13 Jbeta primers). Assay: immunoSEQ multiplex PCR; the TCRdb copy retains only in-frame clones and omits some. This repertoire shows 110,000 or so clones, about 80% found once; its top ten account for 5.4%. The receptor was derived from a woman in her twenties or thirties in good health and CMV-seropositive. The sample consisted of PBMCs. The J gene is TRBJ2-6, the V gene TRBV29-1; no firm D call. The chain's CDR3 is CSVSLPSGANVLTF. The CDR3 DNA follows: TGCAGCGTTTCCCTCCCCTCTGGGGCCAACGTCCTGACTTTC.